Following are 6 T cell receptor beta chains from one sample sequenced in a study of T cell responses to AZD1222 COVID-19 vaccine. The protocol was immunoSEQ multiplex PCR, while the TCRdb copy is restricted to in-frame clones and leaves out a portion. In the table there are approximately 90,000 clones, about 91% of which are singletons. The sequencing here drew on peripheral blood, taken on day 0 of AZD1222 vaccination. The receptors come from an adult in good health.

The chain links TRBV9 to TRBJ2-2; TRBD1 is a possible D gene (5 bases). V lost 1 base and J 8 bases, leaving 9 bases between the germline ends. The germline V gene has CDR1 SGDLS and CDR2 YYNGEE. This CDR3 comprises 13 residues. The CDR3 here is CASSVLRVGELFF. DNA of the CDR3: TGTGCCAGCAGCGTACTCAGGGTTGGGGAGCTGTTTTTT.

The chain recombines TRBV27 with TRBJ1-5; D is possibly TRBD1 (6 bases). The V gene lost 5 bases and the J gene lost 2 bases, with 10 bases spanning the gap. The CDR3 extends over 14 amino acids. CDR1 and CDR2 from the germline V gene are MNHEY and SMNVEV (reference sequence). CDR3 sequence: CASSRNRGNQPQHF. In DNA form, the CDR3 reads TGTGCCAGCAGTCGTAACAGGGGCAATCAGCCCCAGCATTTT.

V and J are TRBV27 and TRBJ1-1, with 7 bases matching TRBD1. Germline V gives CDR1 MNHEY, CDR2 SMNVEV (reference sequence). V lost 5 bases, J lost 5 bases, and 11 bases stayed unmatched. CDR3 length equals 15 residues. CDR3 loop: CASSPDRVGETEAFF. CDR3 DNA: TGTGCCAGCAGTCCCGACAGGGTGGGGGAAACTGAAGCTTTCTTT.

V and J are TRBV28 and TRBJ1-2; D is uncertain. Trimming cost V 6 bases and J 5 bases, with 16 bases left between them. This CDR3 comprises 14 residues. Germline values: CDR1 MDHEN, CDR2 SYDVKM. This chain's CDR3 is CASSPVESRYGYTF. The CDR3 DNA reads as TGTGCCAGCAGCCCAGTAGAGAGTAGGTATGGCTACACCTTC.

The chain's CDR3 is CASSYSQGNYGYTF. The DNA of the CDR3 is TGTGCCAGCAGTTACTCCCAGGGTAACTATGGCTACACCTTC. The chain recombines TRBV6-5 with TRBJ1-2; D is possibly TRBD1 (5 bases). Germline loops: CDR1 MNHEY, CDR2 SVGAGI. This CDR3 region has 14 residues. V lost 0 bases to trimming and J lost 1 base, with 6 bases between them.

The chain uses TRBV5-1 and TRBJ2-3; the D gene is possibly TRBD1 (5 bases). This CDR3 is built from 15 residues. Per the germline V gene, CDR1 is SGHRS and CDR2 is YFSETQ. Trimming stripped 4 bases from V and 6 bases from J, with 18 bases between. CDR3 DNA sequence: TGCGCCAGCAGCCGAAGGCCGCAGGGATCCGATACGCAGTATTTT. Its translation is CASSRRPQGSDTQYF.